These 23 T cell receptor beta chains were sequenced from one sample in a study of T-cell memory formation after mild COVID-19. TCRdb processed the 5' RACE reads anew with MiXCR; each CDR3 protein has one entry. The table has roughly 370,000 distinct CDR3 sequences, 15% to 20% seen once. The sequencing sample was made of PBMCs or a T cell subset sorted from them (not recorded which). The receptors were gathered from a man between 18 and 29 years old who had mild COVID-19 (a few samples of this study predate the infection). Cell type and time point are not known.

V is TRBV7-3 and J is TRBJ2-3; 8 bases agree with TRBD1. Per the germline V gene, CDR1 is SGHTA and CDR2 is FQGTGA. This CDR3 is built from 15 residues. The V gene end was trimmed by 4 bases and the J gene end by 4 bases; junction bases not matched to a gene: 7. CDR3 sequence: CASSWQGASADTQYF. For the CDR3, the DNA is TGTGCCAGCAGCTGGCAGGGGGCTAGTGCAGATACGCAGTATTTT.

In this sample, this clonotype turned up a few times. The chain has TRBV9 and TRBJ2-3; 8 bases are a match to TRBD2. J lost 1 base, V lost 4 bases, and 8 bases had no gene match. The CDR3 is made up of 16 amino acids. Germline V lookup: CDR1 SGDLS, CDR2 YYNGEE. The CDR3 coding sequence is TGTGCCAGCAGCCCTAGGGCCGGGGGGGGCACAGATACGCAGTATTTT. This encodes CASSPRAGGGTDTQYF. The variable domain in full, with the rest retrieved from reference TRBV9 and TRBJ2-3, is DSGVTQTPKHLITATGQRVTLRCSPRSGDLSVYWYQQSLDQGLQFLIQYYNGEERAKGNILERFSAQQFPDLHSELNLSSLELGDSALYFCASSPRAGGGTDTQYFGPGTRLTVL.

This sequence joins TRBV6-5 and TRBJ1-2, with 7 bases lining up with TRBD1. The germline CDR1 and CDR2 sequences are MNHEY and SVGAGI. The CDR3 consists of 17 residues. With 5 bases clipped from V and 4 bases from J, the junction kept 16 bases outside the gene matches. CDR3 in amino acids: CASSITTGTYRSYGYTF. The DNA of the CDR3 is TGTGCCAGCAGTATAACGACAGGGACCTATAGATCCTATGGCTACACCTTC.

This clonotype was counted a few times. The chain couples TRBV5-1 to TRBJ2-1; 9 bases align to TRBD2. The germline V gene encodes CDR1 SGHRS and CDR2 YFSETQ. This CDR3 contains 16 residues. V shed 0 bases, J shed 4 bases, and the junction held 5 bases outside the gene matches. The CDR3 region has the DNA TGCGCCAGCAGCTTGGGGCTAGCGGGGTTTTACAATGAGCAGTTCTTC. This sequence encodes CASSLGLAGFYNEQFF.

In its sample, this clonotype was seen a few times. The V call is TRBV4-3, the J call TRBJ1-5; no firm D call. Germline V gene lookup returns CDR1 LGHNA and CDR2 YSLEER. This CDR3 is built from 15 residues. Trimming shortened V by 0 bases and J by 5 bases, and 11 bases separated the two germline ends. DNA for the CDR3: TGCGCCAGCAGCCAAGATTACACCGCCGATCAGCCCCAGCATTTT. Encoded protein: CASSQDYTADQPQHF.

This rearrangement joins TRBV28 to TRBJ1-2; tentative D call: TRBD1 (5 bases). The V end was cut by 6 bases, the J end by 4 bases, with 15 bases between. Germline V gene sequence: CDR1 MDHEN, CDR2 SYDVKM. This CDR3 region has 14 residues. The CDR3 here is CASSSGPKVYGYTF. The CDR3 nucleotides are TGTGCCAGCAGCTCGGGACCGAAAGTCTATGGCTACACCTTC.

This clonotype has at least ten counts. The chain carries TRBV25-1 and TRBJ1-3, with a tentative D call TRBD1 (5 bases). This CDR3 region has 16 residues. Germline V gene lookup returns CDR1 MGHDK and CDR2 SYGVNS. V lost 1 base, J lost 8 bases, and 18 bases lay in between. CDR3 sequence reads: CASSESQGPVFDTIYF. The CDR3 DNA sequence: TGTGCCAGCAGTGAATCCCAGGGCCCAGTTTTTGACACCATATATTTT. Combining the CDR3 with reference TRBV25-1 and TRBJ1-3 gives the whole variable domain EADIYQTPRYLVIGTGKKITLECSQTMGHDKMYWYQQDPGMELHLIHYSYGVNSTEKGDLSSESTVSRIRTEHFPLTLESARPSHTSQYLCASSESQGPVFDTIYFGEGSWLTVV.

Only a few counts were recorded for this clonotype. The chain employs TRBV6-5 and TRBJ2-1; 7 bases agree with TRBD1. There are 11 residues in the CDR3. The V gene end was trimmed by 8 bases and the J gene end by 8 bases; junction bases not matched to a gene: 3. Germline V lookup: CDR1 MNHEY, CDR2 SVGAGI. CDR3: CASAGGDEQFF. The CDR3 nucleotides read TGTGCCAGCGCAGGGGGAGATGAGCAGTTCTTC.

The V call is TRBV7-2, the J call TRBJ1-2, with a possible D match to TRBD1 (6 bases). Trimming shortened V by 3 bases and J by 6 bases, and 11 bases separated the two germline ends. CDR1 is SGHTA and CDR2 is FQGNSA in the germline V gene. CDR3 length equals 13 residues. The CDR3 is CASSLGRGNGYTF. The CDR3 bases are TGTGCCAGCAGCTTGGGCAGGGGAAATGGCTACACCTTC.

The table lists this clonotype with a few counts. This chain links TRBV24-1 with TRBJ1-5; D is uncertain. CDR3 length: 14 amino acids. Germline V gene sequence: CDR1 KGHDR, CDR2 SFDVKD. V lost 5 bases and J 7 bases, leaving 14 bases between the germline ends. The CDR3 is CATSGLGEGQPQHF. The CDR3 nucleotides read TGTGCCACCAGTGGTCTGGGAGAAGGGCAGCCCCAGCATTTT.

There are a few counts of this clonotype. V gene TRBV4-2 combines with J gene TRBJ2-1; 12 bases agree with TRBD2. The CDR3 covers 15 residues. V shed 4 bases, J shed 5 bases, and the junction held 3 bases outside the gene matches. CDR1 LGHNA and CDR2 YNFKEQ come from the germline V gene. DNA of the CDR3: TGTGCCAGCAGCCCTGCTAGCGGGGGGGACAATGAGCAGTTCTTC. Its translation: CASSPASGGDNEQFF.

This chain joins TRBV3-1 and TRBJ1-1, with unresolved D. Germline V lookup: CDR1 LGHDT, CDR2 YNNKEL (reference sequence). The CDR3 covers 15 residues. Trimming shortened V by 0 bases and J by 3 bases, and 11 bases separated the two germline ends. Here the CDR3 reads CASSQDLGRDTEAFF. CDR3 coding DNA: TGTGCCAGCAGCCAAGATCTAGGAAGGGACACTGAAGCTTTCTTT.

The chain carries TRBV30 and TRBJ1-5, with 9 positions matching TRBD1. Germline CDR1 reads GTSNPN; CDR2 reads SVGIG (reference sequence). Trimming at V came to 8 bases and at J to 6 bases, leaving 8 bases not matched to a gene. The CDR3 has 13 residues. CDR3 sequence (DNA): TGTGCCGCGGACAGGGGAGGTTCTCAGCCCCAGCATTTT. As protein: CAADRGGSQPQHF.

The chain couples TRBV7-7 to TRBJ2-2; the match to TRBD1 covers 8 bases. Germline CDR1 and CDR2: SSHAT and FNYEAQ (reference sequence). J lost 1 base, V lost 4 bases, and 8 bases had no gene match. The length of the CDR3 is 17 residues. In nucleotides, the CDR3 is TGTGCCAGCAGCTCCGTGGCGACAGGGGTGAACACCGGGGAGCTGTTTTTT. Translating it yields CASSSVATGVNTGELFF.

The chain is built from TRBV11-2 and TRBJ2-7; TRBD1 matches 9 bases. The CDR3 is 15 residues long. Germline V gene data show CDR1 as SGHAT and CDR2 as FQNNGV. Trimming took 4 bases from V and 3 from J; bases not matched to a gene: 7. CDR3 DNA: TGTGCCAGCAGCTCCGACAGGGGGATCTACTACGAGCAGTACGTC. This gives the protein CASSSDRGIYYEQYV.

The chain is built from TRBV4-2 and TRBJ2-1; 8 bases map to TRBD1. The CDR3 covers 17 residues. CDR1 and CDR2 (germline): LGHNA, YNFKEQ. The V segment lost 0 bases and the J segment 8 bases; nucleotides outside the gene matches: 12. The CDR3 sequence is CASSQDLKGQVRHEQFF. In DNA form, the CDR3 reads TGTGCCAGCAGCCAAGATTTAAAGGGACAGGTCCGCCATGAGCAGTTCTTC.

This clonotype was detected a few times. The chain recombines TRBV4-1 with TRBJ1-1; D remains ambiguous. Per the germline V gene, CDR1 is MGHRA and CDR2 is YSYEKL. This CDR3 is 15 amino acids long. Trimming stripped 1 base from V and 1 base from J, with 10 bases between. The CDR3 DNA is TGCGCCAGCAGCCAAGCGCTCAGCAGGAACACTGAAGCTTTCTTT. Protein sequence: CASSQALSRNTEAFF.

This clonotype was recorded a few times. V and J are TRBV27 and TRBJ1-5; D is unclear. Trimming cost V 3 bases and J 7 bases, with 13 bases left between them. This CDR3 has 14 residues. Germline V gene lookup returns CDR1 MNHEY and CDR2 SMNVEV (reference sequence). The CDR3, as DNA: TGTGCCAGCAGTTTTCGCGGCAACTCCCAGCCCCAGCATTTT. It codes for CASSFRGNSQPQHF.

This chain connects TRBV18 to TRBJ2-3, with D unclear. The CDR3 has 13 amino acids. Germline V gene sequence: CDR1 KGHSH, CDR2 LQKENI. The V end was cut by 3 bases, the J end by 0 bases, with 4 bases between. In nucleotides, the CDR3 is TGTGCCAGCTCACCGGCGAGCACAGATACGCAGTATTTT. This codes for CASSPASTDTQYF. Full variable domain (missing parts from reference TRBV18 and TRBJ2-3): NAGVMQNPRHLVRRRGQEARLRCSPMKGHSHVYWYRQLPEEGLKFMVYLQKENIIDESGMPKERFSAEFPKEGPSILRIQQVVRGDSAAYFCASSPASTDTQYFGPGTRLTVL.

Many counts were recorded for this clonotype. The rearrangement joins TRBV27 to TRBJ1-2; D is perhaps TRBD1 (5 bases). The germline CDR1 and CDR2 sequences are MNHEY and SMNVEV (reference sequence). Trimming left V 8 bases short and J 5 bases short, with 18 bases between. The CDR3 consists of 14 residues. The DNA of the CDR3 is TGTGCCAGCGGGACTTACGGGATTCCTTATGGCTACACCTTC. It yields the protein CASGTYGIPYGYTF.

The J gene is TRBJ2-1, the V gene TRBV6-2 or TRBV6-3; 10 bases agree with TRBD1. Germline lookup yields CDR1 MNHEY and CDR2 SVGEGT. The J segment lost 7 bases and the V segment lost 6 bases, leaving 9 bases of the junction unmatched. The CDR3 is 15 residues long. CDR3 in amino acids: CASSVPGQGSNEQFF. The CDR3 region has the DNA TGTGCCAGCAGCGTTCCGGGACAGGGGTCGAATGAGCAGTTCTTC.

The table lists this clonotype with many counts. The J gene is TRBJ2-1, the V gene TRBV20-1; TRBD1 is a possible D gene (6 bases). This CDR3 comprises 14 residues. Trimming left V 6 bases short and J 5 bases short, with 17 bases between. CDR1 and CDR2 (germline): DFQATT, SNEGSKA (reference sequence). CDR3 amino acids: CSADARRGNNEQFF. CDR3 nucleotides: TGCAGTGCCGATGCGCGCAGGGGCAACAATGAGCAGTTCTTC.

This clonotype was recorded many times. CDR3 DNA sequence: TGCAGCGCCGAGGGGACAGGGGAGACTAATGAGCAGTTCTTC. Translation: CSAEGTGETNEQFF. The chain recombines TRBV29-1 with TRBJ2-1; 10 nucleotides match TRBD1. The V gene end was trimmed by 7 bases and the J gene end by 7 bases; junction bases not matched to a gene: 10. In germline, CDR1 is SQVTM, CDR2 ANQGSEA. The CDR3 covers 14 residues.